The clone carrying this TCR beta chain was detected once. The entry originates in a study of memory CD8 T cells in hepatitis C reinfection. Measured with immunoSEQ multiplex PCR; TCRdb has only the in-frame clones, and not every one. The sample has about 47,000 clones; more than 75% are singletons. Described time point: peak reinfection, 3 to 8 weeks after reinfection detection. Sorted cells were sequenced directly ex vivo without any in vitro expansion. Two donors provided sorted CD3+ CD8+ CD45RO- naive CD8 T cells at all three reinfection time points. Specimen: naive CD8+ T cells sorted from blood. This sequence was found in a man aged 18 to 30 with hepatitis C virus infection.

The CDR3 is CASSVTGATNYGYTF. In DNA form, the CDR3 reads TGTGCCAGCAGCGTTACAGGGGCGACTAACTATGGCTACACCTTC. The gene calls are TRBV7-9 and TRBJ1-2, with 7 bases lining up with TRBD1. Per the germline V gene, CDR1 is SEHNR and CDR2 is FQNEAQ (reference sequence). V gave up 5 bases and J gave up 0 bases; unmatched junction bases: 6. The CDR3 consists of 15 residues.